This TCR beta chain was found in a study of Graves' ophthalmopathy and Graves' hyperthyroidism. The authors amplified TCR beta CDR3 regions, and they did so from RNA transcripts for repertoire sequencing. First-round RT-PCR employed HTBI primers, with a second-round multiplex PCR after it. One entry per CDR3 protein results from TCRdb running MiXCR on the multiplex PCR reads. The data show hundreds of thousands of distinct CDR3 sequences, with 40% seen just once and 44% held by the top ten. Ophthalmopathic donors had moderate-to-severe activity, CAS ≥3 and NOSPECS ≥4, with disease that had lasted under 3 months. In this cohort, patients with other autoimmune diseases, uncontrolled infections, pregnancy or lactation were excluded. Orbital computed tomography and thyroid ultrasound, along with TRAb, serum thyroxine and clinical symptoms, underpinned diagnosis. V lost 3 bases and J lost 2; bases outside the gene matches: 5. Germline V lookup: CDR1 SGHRS, CDR2 YFSETQ. The CDR3 is made up of 14 amino acids.

What was sequenced was peripheral blood. The rearrangement joins TRBV5-1 to TRBJ2-7; TRBD1 agrees at 7 bases. The TCR was taken from an adult man with Graves' ophthalmopathy. The CDR3 DNA reads as TGCGCCAGCAGCTCAACGGGACAGACCTACGAGCAGTACTTC. Encoded protein: CASSSTGQTYEQYF.